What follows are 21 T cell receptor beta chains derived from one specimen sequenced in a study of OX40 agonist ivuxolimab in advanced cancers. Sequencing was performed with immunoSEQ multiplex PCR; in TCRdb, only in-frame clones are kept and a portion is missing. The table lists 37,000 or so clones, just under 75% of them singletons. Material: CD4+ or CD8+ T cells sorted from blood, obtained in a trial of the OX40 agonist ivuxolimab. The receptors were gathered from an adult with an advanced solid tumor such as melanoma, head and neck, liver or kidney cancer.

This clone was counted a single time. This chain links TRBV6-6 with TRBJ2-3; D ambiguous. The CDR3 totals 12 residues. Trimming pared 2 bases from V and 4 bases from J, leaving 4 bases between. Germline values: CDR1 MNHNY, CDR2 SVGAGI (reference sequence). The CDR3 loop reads CASSYRADTQYF. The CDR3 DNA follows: TGTGCCAGCAGTTACAGGGCAGATACGCAGTATTTT.

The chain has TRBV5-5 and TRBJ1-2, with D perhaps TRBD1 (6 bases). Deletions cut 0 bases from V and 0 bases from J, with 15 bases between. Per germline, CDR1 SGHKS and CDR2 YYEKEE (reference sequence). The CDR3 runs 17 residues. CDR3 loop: CASSLDPGAGANYGYTF. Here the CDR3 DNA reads TGTGCCAGCAGCTTGGATCCAGGGGCCGGAGCTAACTATGGCTACACCTTC.

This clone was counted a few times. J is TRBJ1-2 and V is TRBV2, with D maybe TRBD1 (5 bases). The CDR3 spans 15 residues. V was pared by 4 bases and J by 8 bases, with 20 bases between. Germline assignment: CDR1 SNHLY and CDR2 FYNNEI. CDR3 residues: CASSVTGTASKGYTF. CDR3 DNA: TGTGCCAGCAGTGTCACCGGGACGGCCTCGAAAGGCTACACCTTC.

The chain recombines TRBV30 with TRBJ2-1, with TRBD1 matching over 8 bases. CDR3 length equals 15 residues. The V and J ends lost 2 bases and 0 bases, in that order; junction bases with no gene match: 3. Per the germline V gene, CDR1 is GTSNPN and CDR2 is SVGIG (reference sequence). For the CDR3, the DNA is TGTGCCTGGAGTCAGGGACAGGCCTCCTACAATGAGCAGTTCTTC. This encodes CAWSQGQASYNEQFF.

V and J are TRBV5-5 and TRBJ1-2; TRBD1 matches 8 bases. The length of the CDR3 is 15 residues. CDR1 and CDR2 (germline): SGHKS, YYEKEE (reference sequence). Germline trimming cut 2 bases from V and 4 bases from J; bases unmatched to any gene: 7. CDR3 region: CASSLQTGVSYGYTF. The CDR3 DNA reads TGTGCCAGCAGCTTACAGACAGGGGTTTCCTATGGCTACACCTTC.

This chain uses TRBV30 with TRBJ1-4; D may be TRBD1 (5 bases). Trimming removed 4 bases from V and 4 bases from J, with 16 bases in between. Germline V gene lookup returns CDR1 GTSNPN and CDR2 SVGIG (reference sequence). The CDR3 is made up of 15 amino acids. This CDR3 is CAWIQKGPINEKLFF. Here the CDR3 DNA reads TGTGCCTGGATACAAAAGGGGCCGATTAATGAAAAACTGTTTTTT.

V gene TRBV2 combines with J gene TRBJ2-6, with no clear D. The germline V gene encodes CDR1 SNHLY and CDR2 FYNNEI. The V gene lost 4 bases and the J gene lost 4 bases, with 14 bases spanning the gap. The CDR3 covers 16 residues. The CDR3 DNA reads TGTGCCAGCAGTGTAGGTGGCCTCTCCGGGGCCAACGTCCTGACTTTC. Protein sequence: CASSVGGLSGANVLTF.

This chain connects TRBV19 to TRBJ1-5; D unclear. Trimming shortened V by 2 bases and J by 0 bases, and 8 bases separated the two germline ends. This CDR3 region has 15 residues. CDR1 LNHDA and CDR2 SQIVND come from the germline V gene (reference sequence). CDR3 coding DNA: TGTGCCAGTAGTATAACAGTTTATAGCAATCAGCCCCAGCATTTT. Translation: CASSITVYSNQPQHF.

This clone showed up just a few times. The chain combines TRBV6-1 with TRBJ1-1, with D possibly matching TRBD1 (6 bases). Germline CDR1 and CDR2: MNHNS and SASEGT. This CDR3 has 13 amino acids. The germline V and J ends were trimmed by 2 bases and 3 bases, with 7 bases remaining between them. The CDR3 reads CASSERQDTEAFF. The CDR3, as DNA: TGTGCCAGCAGTGAACGACAGGACACTGAAGCTTTCTTT.

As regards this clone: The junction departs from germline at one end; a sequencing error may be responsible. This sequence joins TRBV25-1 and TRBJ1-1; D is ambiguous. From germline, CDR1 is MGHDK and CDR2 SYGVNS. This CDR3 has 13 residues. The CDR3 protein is CASSQLGNAEAFF. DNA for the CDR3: TGTGCCAGCAGCCAATTGGGGAACGCTGAAGCTTTCTTT.

This CDR3 reads CASSLGGPNTEAFF. The CDR3, as DNA: TGTGCCAGCAGTTTAGGCGGACCGAACACTGAAGCTTTCTTT. This sequence joins TRBV27 and TRBJ1-1; the D is unclear. Germline values: CDR1 MNHEY, CDR2 SMNVEV (reference sequence). V lost 2 bases to trimming and J lost 1 base, with 8 bases between them. CDR3 length: 14 residues.

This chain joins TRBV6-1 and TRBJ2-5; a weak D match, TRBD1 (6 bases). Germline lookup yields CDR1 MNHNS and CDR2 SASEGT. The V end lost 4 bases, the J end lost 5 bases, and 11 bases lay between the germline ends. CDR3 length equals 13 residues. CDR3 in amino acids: CASSAGVYETQYF. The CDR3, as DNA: TGTGCCAGCAGTGCAGGGGTGTATGAGACCCAGTACTTC.

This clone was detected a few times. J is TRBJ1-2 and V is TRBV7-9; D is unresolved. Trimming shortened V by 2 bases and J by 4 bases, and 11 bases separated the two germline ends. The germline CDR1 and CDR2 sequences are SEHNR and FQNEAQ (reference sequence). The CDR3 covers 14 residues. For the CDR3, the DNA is TGTGCCAGCAGCTTACACGGTTTGGTCTATGGCTACACCTTC. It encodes CASSLHGLVYGYTF.

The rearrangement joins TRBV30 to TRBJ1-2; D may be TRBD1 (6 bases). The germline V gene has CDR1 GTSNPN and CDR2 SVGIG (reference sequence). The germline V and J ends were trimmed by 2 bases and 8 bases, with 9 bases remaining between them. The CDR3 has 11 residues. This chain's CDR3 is CAWSQGQGYTF. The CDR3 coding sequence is TGTGCCTGGAGTCAGGGGCAGGGCTACACCTTC.

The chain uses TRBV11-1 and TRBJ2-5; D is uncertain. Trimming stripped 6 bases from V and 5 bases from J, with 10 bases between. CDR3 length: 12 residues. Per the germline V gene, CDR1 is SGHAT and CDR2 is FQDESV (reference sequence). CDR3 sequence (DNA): TGTGCCAGCAGTTCGCAACCCGAGACCCAGTACTTC. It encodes CASSSQPETQYF. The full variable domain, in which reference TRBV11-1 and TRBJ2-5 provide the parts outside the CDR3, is EAEVAQSPRYKITEKSQAVAFWCDPISGHATLYWYRQILGQGPELLVQFQDESVVDDSQLPKDRFSAERLKGVDSTLKIQPAELGDSAMYLCASSSQPETQYFGPGTRLLVL.

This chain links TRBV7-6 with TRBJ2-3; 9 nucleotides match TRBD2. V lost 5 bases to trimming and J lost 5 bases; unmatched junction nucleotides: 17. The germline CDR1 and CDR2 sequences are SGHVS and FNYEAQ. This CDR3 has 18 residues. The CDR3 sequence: CASSPRPKSGGLQDTQYF. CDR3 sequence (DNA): TGTGCCAGCAGCCCGAGACCGAAAAGCGGGGGGCTCCAAGATACGCAGTATTTT.

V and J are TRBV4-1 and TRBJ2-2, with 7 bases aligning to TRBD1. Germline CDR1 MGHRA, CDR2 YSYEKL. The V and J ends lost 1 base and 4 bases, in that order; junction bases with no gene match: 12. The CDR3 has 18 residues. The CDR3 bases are TGCGCCAGCAGCCAAGGGTTCCGACAGGGTGGGAGCACCGGGGAGCTGTTTTTT. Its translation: CASSQGFRQGGSTGELFF.

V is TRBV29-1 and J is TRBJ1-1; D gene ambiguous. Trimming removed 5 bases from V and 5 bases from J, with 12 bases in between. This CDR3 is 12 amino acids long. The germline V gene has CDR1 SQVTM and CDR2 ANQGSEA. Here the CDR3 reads CSVSQSGTEAFF. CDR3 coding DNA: TGCAGCGTTTCCCAGAGTGGGACTGAAGCTTTCTTT.

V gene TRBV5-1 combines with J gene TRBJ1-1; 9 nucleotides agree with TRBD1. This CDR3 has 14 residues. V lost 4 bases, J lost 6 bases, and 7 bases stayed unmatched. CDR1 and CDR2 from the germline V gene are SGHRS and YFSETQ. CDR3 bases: TGCGCCAGCAGCGGAACTGGACAGGGGCCTGAAGCTTTCTTT. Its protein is CASSGTGQGPEAFF. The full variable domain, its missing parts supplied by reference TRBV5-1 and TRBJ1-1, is KAGVTQTPRYLIKTRGQQVTLSCSPISGHRSVSWYQQTPGQGLQFLFEYFSETQRNKGNFPGRFSGRQFSNSRSEMNVSTLELGDSALYLCASSGTGQGPEAFFGQGTRLTVV.

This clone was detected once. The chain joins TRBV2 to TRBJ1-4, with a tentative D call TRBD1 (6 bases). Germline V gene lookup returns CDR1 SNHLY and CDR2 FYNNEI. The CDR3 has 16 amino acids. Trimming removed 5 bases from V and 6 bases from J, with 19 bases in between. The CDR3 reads CASSSRGYGGDEKLFF. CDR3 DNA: TGTGCCAGCAGTTCTAGGGGGTACGGAGGGGATGAAAAACTGTTTTTT.

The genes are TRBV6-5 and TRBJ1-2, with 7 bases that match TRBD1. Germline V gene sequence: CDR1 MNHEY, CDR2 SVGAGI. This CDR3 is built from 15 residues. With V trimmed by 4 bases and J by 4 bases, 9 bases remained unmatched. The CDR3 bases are TGTGCCAGCAGTTCCCCCCAACAGGGGCGCTATGGCTACACCTTC. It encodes CASSSPQQGRYGYTF.